This is a list of T cell receptor beta chains from one sample in a study of human T cells and chemical hapten exposure. A single record per CDR3 protein comes from TCRdb applying MiXCR to the RACE reads. The sample has around 380,000 distinct CDR3 sequences; roughly 4.8% are singletons. The sequencing used whole blood, collected in connection with sensitization to the hapten diphenylcyclopropenone (DPC). Receptors were obtained from a woman aged 45 to 65 with alopecia areata. Some clones in this sample may be carry-over from other donors' samples. Both conserved end residues are part of each CDR3. Fields, in order: clone size, V gene, J gene, CDR3 protein. Clone size, where shown, is once, few, many, or a class for clones that have expanded.

few,TRBV3-1,TRBJ1-4,CASSPAQGRLFF
many,TRBV3-1,TRBJ2-7,CASSQAVQASYEQYF
-,TRBV20-1,TRBJ1-1,CSASPNRGRSPLNTEAFF
few,TRBV29-1,TRBJ1-2,CSVAGTGGLGYTF
many,TRBV29-1,TRBJ1-2,CSESRENGYTF
many,TRBV5-6,TRBJ2-1,CASTPAYEVFHNEQFF
-,TRBV10-3,TRBJ2-5,CAIRRTGTKETQYF
many,TRBV20-1,TRBJ1-6,CSARDTSYNSPLHF
-,TRBV5-1,TRBJ2-3,CASSLQQGGDTQYF
-,TRBV12-3/TRBV12-4,TRBJ2-2,CASSITTGGLFF
many,TRBV28,TRBJ2-3,CASSLGVSNTDTQYF
-,TRBV29-1,TRBJ2-2,CSVEKRTNTGELFF
many,TRBV4-1,TRBJ1-1,CASSQLTGGREAFF
few,TRBV20-1,TRBJ2-7,CSASWWEGRHEQYF
-,TRBV28,TRBJ2-7,CASSLRGSTYEQYF
-,TRBV2,TRBJ2-4,CASSEAPRGPKNIQYF
many,TRBV29-1,TRBJ2-7,CSVEAGTGPREQYF